The clone carrying this TCR beta chain was recorded at least ten times. This sample was included in a study of neurological immune-mediated disorders. Using its own MiXCR run on the 5' RACE reads, TCRdb lists one record per CDR3 protein. The sample holds 46,000 or so distinct CDR3 sequences; about a tenth are singletons and the top ten take approximately 21%. The CDR3 covers 14 residues. Germline CDR1 reads SQVTM; CDR2 reads ANQGSEA. Between the trimmed V and J ends, which lost 8 bases and 4 bases, there was a span of 17 bases. The receptor comes from a woman between 40 and 50 years old with HTLV-1-associated myelopathy (HAM/TSP). The sequenced sample was PBMCs. The J gene is TRBJ2-2, the V gene TRBV29-1; D perhaps matches TRBD1 (6 bases). The CDR3 protein is CSIYGAGATGELFF. DNA for the CDR3: TGCAGCATTTACGGGGCAGGGGCCACCGGGGAGCTGTTTTTT.